The 5 T cell receptor beta chains presented below share a single source sample, sequenced in a study of shared clonotypes between healthy human individuals. Here immunoSEQ multiplex PCR was the method, and the copy in TCRdb shows in-frame clones only, minus some. The sample lists 950,000 to 1,300,000 clones, 60% to 80% seen once, with nearly 1.5% in the top ten. Source material: memory CD4+ T cells sorted from blood. The subset is: CD45RA-negative fraction. All receptors derive from a young man in good health.

The chain recombines TRBV6-5 with TRBJ2-2; 14 bases are shared with TRBD2. J was trimmed by 4 bases and V by 4 bases; bases with no gene match: 2. Germline V lookup: CDR1 MNHEY, CDR2 SVGAGI. The CDR3 extends over 16 amino acids. Written as DNA, the CDR3 is TGTGCCAGCAGTTCGGGACTAGCGGGAGTCACCGGGGAGCTGTTTTTT. Encoded protein: CASSSGLAGVTGELFF.

A remark on this clone: Its ends do not fully match the called genes, so a read error is possible. This chain joins TRBV7-7 and TRBJ2-2; 8 nucleotides match TRBD1. CDR1 is SSHAT, CDR2 FNYEAQ, per germline (reference sequence). The CDR3 sequence is 15 residues long. The CDR3 region is CASSFQGAGTGELFF. The CDR3, as DNA: TGTGCTAGCAGCTTCCAGGGGGCGGGCACCGGGGAGCTGTTTTTT.

The J gene is TRBJ1-1, the V gene TRBV5-4, with D perhaps TRBD1 (5 bases). This CDR3 has 15 residues. Germline loops: CDR1 SGHNT, CDR2 YYREEE (reference sequence). The V gene lost 3 bases and the J gene lost 1 base, with 13 bases spanning the gap. CDR3: CASSSRTGQNTEAFF. The CDR3, as DNA: TGTGCCAGCAGCTCCCGTACAGGACAGAACACTGAAGCTTTCTTT.

This chain connects TRBV5-1 to TRBJ2-2; the D call may be TRBD1 or TRBD2 (5 bases each). Deletions cut 4 bases from V and 0 bases from J, with 13 bases between. Germline V CDR1 and CDR2: SGHRS, YFSETQ. The CDR3 covers 16 residues. The CDR3 region is CASSLGPSANTGELFF. Here the CDR3 DNA reads TGCGCCAGCAGCCTGGGACCCTCGGCGAACACCGGGGAGCTGTTTTTT.

This clone was seen just once. Mismatch with germline at one junction end may stem from a read error. The rearrangement uses TRBV5-4 and TRBJ1-2; possible D gene TRBD1, 6 bases. Germline CDR1 is SGHNT and CDR2 is YYREEE (reference sequence). This CDR3 has 12 residues. The CDR3 DNA follows: TGTGCCAGCCGCTACAGAGGGGGGAGGGAAAGCTTC. It is translated as CASRYRGGRESF.